This passage covers 4 T cell receptor beta chains from one sample sequenced in a study of blood T cells in healthy people across ages. A J-beta primer mix and a sample-barcoded 5' primer were used in a second PCR of about 7 to 12 cycles. TCRdb reprocessed the 5' RACE reads via MiXCR and lists one record per CDR3 protein. The sample contains fewer than 2 million distinct CDR3 sequences, roughly 43% of which appear only once. Sequenced material: blood. The receptors derive from a human donor in good health.

V gene TRBV4-3 combines with J gene TRBJ1-1, with 8 positions matching TRBD1. Germline assignment: CDR1 LGHNA and CDR2 YSLEER. The CDR3 loop spans 15 amino acids. The ends lost 0 bases at V and 5 bases at J; junction bases unmatched: 5. The CDR3 coding sequence is TGCGCCAGCAGCCAAGATCACAGGGGGTTTACTGAAGCTTTCTTT. Encoded protein: CASSQDHRGFTEAFF.

The chain carries TRBV7-2 and TRBJ2-7, with D possibly matching TRBD1 (6 bases). This CDR3 is 11 amino acids long. Germline CDR1 and CDR2: SGHTA and FQGNSA. V lost 2 bases to trimming and J lost 10 bases, with 9 bases between them. The CDR3 loop reads CASSLRGSQYF. As DNA, the CDR3 is TGTGCCAGCAGCTTAAGGGGGTCCCAGTACTTC.

The chain employs TRBV6-6 and TRBJ2-1; 9 nucleotides match TRBD1. Trimming took 4 bases from V and 6 from J; bases not matched to a gene: 10. The CDR3 runs 16 residues. Germline V gives CDR1 MNHNY, CDR2 SVGAGI (reference sequence). The CDR3 bases are TGTGCCAGCAGTTCACCCGGGACAGGGCCGGGCAATGAGCAGTTCTTC. Amino acid sequence: CASSSPGTGPGNEQFF.

This clonotype was detected a few times. V gene TRBV4-3 combines with J gene TRBJ2-4; the D gene could be TRBD1 or TRBD2 (6 bases each). The J call may be faulty, since TRBJ2-7 better matches the DNA end. Germline CDR1 and CDR2: LGHNA and YSLEER. There are 18 residues in the CDR3. The CDR3 DNA reads as TGCGCCAGCAGCCAAGGTCTTTTCGGCGGCGGAGGGGGGTACGAGCAGTACTTC. It translates to CASSQGLFGGGGGYEQYF.